One sample yielded the 15 T cell receptor beta chains listed below, sequenced in a study of OX40 agonist ivuxolimab in advanced cancers. Assay used: immunoSEQ multiplex PCR; TCRdb lists only in-frame clones, some missing. The sample records 95,000 to 120,000 clones, 80% to 95% being singletons. The sequenced sample was CD4+ or CD8+ T cells sorted from blood, obtained in a trial of the OX40 agonist ivuxolimab. These receptors all stem from an adult with an advanced solid tumor such as melanoma, head and neck, liver or kidney cancer.

This rearrangement joins TRBV5-5 to TRBJ1-1, with D perhaps matching TRBD1 (6 bases). In germline, CDR1 is SGHKS, CDR2 YYEKEE (reference sequence). V was pared by 3 bases and J by 3 bases, with 18 bases between. This CDR3 is built from 16 residues. The CDR3, as DNA: TGTGCCAGCAGCTCCCTCCGGGGGCGGGTGGACACTGAAGCTTTCTTT. Protein product: CASSSLRGRVDTEAFF.

The chain is built from TRBV10-2 and TRBJ2-1, with no clear D. The CDR3 is 13 residues long. CDR1 and CDR2 (germline): WSHSY, SAAADI. V lost 3 bases and J lost 2, with 5 bases in between. This chain's CDR3 is CASSERPYNEQFF. For the CDR3, the DNA is TGCGCCAGCAGTGAACGACCCTACAATGAGCAGTTCTTC.

The CDR3 nucleotides read TGTGCCAGCGGGGGGGGACAGGGGAGCTCCTACAATGAGCAGTTCTTC. It is translated as CASGGGQGSSYNEQFF. The rearrangement links TRBV28 to TRBJ2-1; 10 bases match TRBD1. With 8 bases clipped from V and 0 bases from J, the junction kept 7 bases outside the gene matches. Germline CDR1 MDHEN, CDR2 SYDVKM. This CDR3 contains 16 residues.

The table lists this clone with a few counts. The chain recombines TRBV4-1 with TRBJ2-3; D is uncertain. Germline V gene lookup returns CDR1 MGHRA and CDR2 YSYEKL. This CDR3 has 16 amino acids. The germline V and J ends were trimmed by 4 bases and 0 bases, with 14 bases remaining between them. DNA of the CDR3: TGCGCCAGCAGCCCGTACTTAACCCTAAGCACAGATACGCAGTATTTT. This sequence encodes CASSPYLTLSTDTQYF.

The chain has TRBV5-1 and TRBJ1-2; D may be TRBD1 (6 bases). This CDR3 has 15 residues. The germline gives CDR1 SGHRS, CDR2 YFSETQ. Trimming stripped 1 base from V and 7 bases from J, with 17 bases between. The CDR3 DNA sequence: TGCGCCAGCAGCTTGATTGCGGGGCAGGGGAGTGGCTACACCTTC. Translation: CASSLIAGQGSGYTF.

This chain connects TRBV5-1 to TRBJ2-5; the match to TRBD2 covers 9 bases. V lost 7 bases, J lost 2 bases, and 6 bases stayed unmatched. This CDR3 contains 14 residues. Germline assignment: CDR1 SGHRS and CDR2 YFSETQ. DNA for the CDR3: TGCGCCAGCGGACAGACTAGCGGACAAGAGACCCAGTACTTC. Amino acid sequence: CASGQTSGQETQYF.

The chain combines TRBV7-8 with TRBJ1-4, with TRBD1 matching 8 bases. This CDR3 region has 15 residues. The junction had 7 bases not matched to a gene; V was cut back by 4 bases and J by 6 bases. Germline V gives CDR1 SGHVS, CDR2 FQNEAQ. CDR3 sequence: CASSSTTGGHEKLFF. DNA of the CDR3: TGTGCCAGCAGCTCTACTACAGGGGGACATGAAAAACTGTTTTTT.

The rearrangement uses TRBV10-3 and TRBJ2-5, with D unresolved. Per the germline V gene, CDR1 is ENHRY and CDR2 is SYGVKD. The CDR3 totals 12 residues. Trimming removed 0 bases at V and 6 bases at J, with 5 bases between. The CDR3 nucleotides read TGTGCCATCAGTGAGTCCGAGAAGACCCAGTACTTC. Residues: CAISESEKTQYF.

The chain combines TRBV5-8 with TRBJ2-4; 9 bases line up with TRBD2. The CDR3 extends over 16 amino acids. The germline V gene encodes CDR1 SGHTS and CDR2 YDEGEE. V lost 1 base to trimming and J lost 7 bases; unmatched junction nucleotides: 9. The CDR3 region has the DNA TGTGCCAGCAGCTTGAGTAGCGGGGGTTTCGGTAACATTCAGTACTTC. It codes for CASSLSSGGFGNIQYF.

The rearrangement links TRBV11-3 to TRBJ2-1, with D possibly TRBD1 on 5 matching bases. Trimming removed 2 bases from V and 6 bases from J, with 14 bases in between. Germline CDR1 is SGHNT and CDR2 is YENEEA. The CDR3 spans 15 residues. In DNA form, the CDR3 reads TGTGCCAGCAGCTTATTTAAGGGGCCGTTCAATGAGCAGTTCTTC. Translated, it gives CASSLFKGPFNEQFF.

V usage is TRBV11-2 and J usage is TRBJ2-7, with D possibly matching TRBD2 (6 bases). CDR3 length: 15 amino acids. From germline, CDR1 is SGHAT and CDR2 FQNNGV. The V gene lost 1 base and the J gene lost 5 bases, with 15 bases spanning the gap. The CDR3 region has the DNA TGTGCCAGCAGCTTAGGAGGCGGGGCTCGTAACGAGCAGTACTTC. Protein: CASSLGGGARNEQYF.

This chain uses TRBV30 with TRBJ1-2; D unresolved. Germline CDR1 reads GTSNPN; CDR2 reads SVGIG (reference sequence). The V gene lost 5 bases and the J gene lost 4 bases, with 17 bases spanning the gap. CDR3 size: 14 residues. CDR3 DNA sequence: TGTGCCTGGGAGTGGGCAGCCCGCGGCTATGGCTACACCTTC. This gives the protein CAWEWAARGYGYTF.

The chain links TRBV6-5 to TRBJ1-5; TRBD1 agrees at 7 bases. Unmatched junction bases numbered 7, after V lost 6 bases and J lost 2 bases. CDR1 MNHEY and CDR2 SVGAGI come from the germline V gene. CDR3 length: 15 residues. CDR3 nucleotides: TGTGCCAGCAGGGAACAGGGGAACGGCAATCAGCCCCAGCATTTT. Its translation: CASREQGNGNQPQHF.

The chain recombines TRBV6-1 with TRBJ1-2; 7 positions agree with TRBD1. Germline loops: CDR1 MNHNS, CDR2 SASEGT. Trimming cost V 4 bases and J 4 bases; bases outside gene matches: 6. This CDR3 spans 14 amino acids. As DNA, the CDR3 is TGTGCCAGCAGTGGTAGACAGGGAAGCTATGGCTACACCTTC. This encodes CASSGRQGSYGYTF.

This chain joins TRBV11-3 and TRBJ2-1; 7 nucleotides line up with TRBD2. J lost 16 bases, V lost 3 bases, and 12 bases had no gene match. The CDR3 has 13 amino acids. CDR1 and CDR2 (germline): SGHNT, YENEEA. The DNA for the CDR3 is TGTGCCAGCAGCTTTGGGTCAGCGGGAAGCGGCTTCTTC. It codes for CASSFGSAGSGFF.